Described below is a single TCR beta chain sequence and its context. Its antigen is unidentified. This sample is part of a study of cytomegalovirus exposure and HLA in healthy donors. General study findings and limits: According to an earlier analysis, most TCR beta V segments yielded productive rearrangements about 90% or about 30% of the time. Associated with cytomegalovirus, according to the listing, were around 170 TCR beta chains. Specificity for CMV antigens was confirmed in vitro for a few of the CMV-associated chains.

With 60 Vbeta and 13 Jbeta primers, the PCR was carried out. Here immunoSEQ multiplex PCR was the method, and the copy in TCRdb shows in-frame clones only, minus some. The sample contains some 88,000 clones, 65% to 80% of which appear only once. Germline CDR1 reads SGDLS; CDR2 reads YYNGEE. Trimming left V 0 bases short and J 6 bases short, with 14 bases between. The CDR3 contains 15 residues. The chain is built from TRBV9 and TRBJ2-3; D might be TRBD2 (7 bases). The sequencing sample was made of PBMCs. The receptor's source is a woman under 30 in good health and CMV-seropositive. Here the CDR3 reads CASSVDPGGPDTQYF. The CDR3 DNA reads TGTGCCAGCAGCGTAGACCCGGGGGGCCCCGATACGCAGTATTTT.